This entry features one T cell receptor beta chain sequence. Original data processing: Quantification of nucleated cells was approximated via reference gene primer amplification. Using immunoSEQ multiplex PCR, the repertoire was profiled, and TCRdb retains in-frame clones only, with some absent. Clone size and the V and J calls come from that table; the DNA yielded D and trimming. The sample contains roughly 140,000 clones, 85% to 90% of which appear only once. The CDR3 covers 13 residues. Unmatched junction bases numbered 9, after V lost 10 bases and J lost 3 bases. Germline V gives CDR1 LNHDA, CDR2 SQIVND (reference sequence). These data are taken from a study of blood T cell repertoires in COVID-19. About the research overall: Collection of acute and convalescent COVID-19 samples took place in the United States, Italy and Spain. PBMCs, B-cell-depleted T cells, or T cells provided the cDNA or gDNA that made up the material.

This TCR derives from a woman aged 35 to 49 with acute or convalescent COVID-19. The chain links TRBV19 to TRBJ2-7; 7 bases agree with TRBD1. The sequenced sample consisted of peripheral blood. CDR3 sequence reads: CATGRAGGYEQYF. CDR3 nucleotide sequence: TGTGCCACGGGTCGGGCAGGGGGCTACGAGCAGTACTTC.